The T cell receptor (beta chain) under discussion was sequenced for a study of blood T cells in healthy people across ages. Study results and limitations: Per million T cells, TCR beta diversity dropped roughly linearly as age increased.

Note on this clonotype: Its antigen is not known.

The germline V gene encodes CDR1 SGHTA and CDR2 FQGNSA. The V segment lost 0 bases and the J segment 4 bases; nucleotides outside the gene matches: 5. The CDR3 totals 17 residues. The use of a sample-barcoded 5' primer and a J-beta primer mix characterized a second PCR of about 7 to 12 cycles. TCRdb recomputed calls from the 5' RACE reads with MiXCR, one row per CDR3 protein. The sample has about 900,000 distinct CDR3 sequences; 60% to 80% are singletons. The V gene is TRBV7-2, the J gene TRBJ2-7, with 14 bases aligning to TRBD2. This sequence was found in a man in his thirties or forties in good health. Input material: blood. For the CDR3, the DNA is TGTGCCAGCAGCTTAGCGGTGACTAGCGGGGGGGGATACGAGCAGTACTTC. Translation gives CASSLAVTSGGGYEQYF.